These T cell receptor beta chains were read from a single sample in a study of brain T cells in children with intractable seizures. Repertoires were generated with immunoSEQ multiplex PCR, while TCRdb's copy carries only in-frame clones and drops some. The sample contains around 340,000 clones, more than 85% of which appear only once. Sequencing was performed on peripheral blood, taken less than 6 months after surgery. All receptors come from a boy under two years old with tuberous sclerosis and intractable seizures. CDR3s include the opening cysteine and the closing phenylalanine or tryptophan. The D gene is left open where the match is weak. Rows may omit the clone size; those that give it use once, few, many or a size class.

V gene: TRBV3-1/TRBV3-2; J gene: TRBJ1-1; CDR3 length: 15; D gene: NA; clone size: NA; CDR3 protein: CASSQDPGRNTEAFF; CDR3 DNA: TGTGCCAGCAGCCAAGATCCAGGGCGGAACACTGAAGCTTTCTTT
V gene: TRBV5-5; J gene: TRBJ2-7; CDR3 length: 11; D gene: NA; clone size: NA; CDR3 protein: CASSLERQQYF; CDR3 DNA: TGTGCCAGCAGCTTGGAGCGACAGCAGTACTTC
V gene: TRBV7-7; J gene: TRBJ2-1; CDR3 length: 14; D gene: NA; clone size: once; CDR3 protein: CASSLSGPSYEQFF; CDR3 DNA: TGTGCTAGCAGCTTATCTGGCCCGAGCTATGAGCAGTTCTTC
V gene: TRBV3-1/TRBV3-2; J gene: TRBJ1-3; CDR3 length: 11; D gene: NA; clone size: few; CDR3 protein: CASSSGNTIYF; CDR3 DNA: TGTGCCAGCAGCTCTGGAAACACCATATATTTT
V gene: TRBV6-1; J gene: TRBJ2-7; CDR3 length: 16; D gene: NA; clone size: NA; CDR3 protein: CASSETGTLLTYEQYF; CDR3 DNA: TGTGCCAGCAGTGAGACCGGGACACTCCTTACCTACGAGCAGTACTTC
V gene: TRBV5-6; J gene: TRBJ2-1; CDR3 length: 15; D gene: TRBD2; clone size: NA; CDR3 protein: CASSYGTSGRHEQFF; CDR3 DNA: TGTGCCAGCAGCTACGGGACTAGCGGGAGGCATGAGCAGTTCTTC
V gene: TRBV24-1; J gene: TRBJ2-2; CDR3 length: 17; D gene: TRBD1; clone size: NA; CDR3 protein: CATSDSRQGANTGELFF; CDR3 DNA: TGTGCCACCAGTGATTCGCGACAGGGGGCGAACACCGGGGAGCTGTTTTTT
V gene: TRBV27; J gene: TRBJ2-7; CDR3 length: 17; D gene: NA; clone size: NA; CDR3 protein: CASSSLRGVLESYEQYF; CDR3 DNA: TGTGCCAGCAGTTCTCTTCGTGGCGTCCTAGAGAGCTACGAGCAGTACTTC
V gene: TRBV7-2; J gene: TRBJ2-3; CDR3 length: 17; D gene: TRBD2; clone size: NA; CDR3 protein: CASSIIPSGSTSDTQYF; CDR3 DNA: TGTGCCAGCAGTATCATCCCGAGCGGGAGCACGTCAGATACGCAGTATTTT
V gene: TRBV6-5; J gene: TRBJ2-7; CDR3 length: 14; D gene: NA; clone size: NA; CDR3 protein: CASSYTQDSYEQYF; CDR3 DNA: TGTGCCAGCAGTTACACCCAGGATTCCTACGAGCAGTACTTC
V gene: TRBV18; J gene: TRBJ2-7; CDR3 length: 15; D gene: TRBD1; clone size: NA; CDR3 protein: CASSPTGTGGYEQYF; CDR3 DNA: TGTGCCAGCTCACCTACCGGGACAGGGGGCTACGAGCAGTACTTC